Sequencing of this T cell receptor beta chain was carried out in a study of neurological immune-mediated disorders. J gave up 7 bases and V 5 bases, and 14 bases lay outside the gene matches. Germline values: CDR1 SGHAT, CDR2 FQNNGV. The CDR3 consists of 15 residues. Ten or more counts support this clonotype. Antigen unknown. The cDNA was produced through 5'RACE with 10-nucleotide random UMIs. Every sequencing run generated over 170 million TCR-beta sequences from 15-18 subjects. TCRdb re-called the 5' RACE reads through MiXCR, storing one row per CDR3 protein. The sample records 75,000 to 90,000 distinct CDR3 sequences, 10% being singletons. Notes on the study in general: TCR-beta repertoires seemed private in all groups, with no expanded CDR3 amino acid sequences shared.

This receptor was identified in a man aged 35 to 55 in good health. This chain joins TRBV11-2 and TRBJ2-7; 7 nucleotides agree with TRBD1. Sequencing input: PBMCs. CDR3 loop: CASSPGTVRIVEQYF. Written as DNA, the CDR3 is TGTGCCAGCAGCCCAGGGACAGTACGCATCGTGGAGCAGTACTTC.